The 3 T cell receptor beta chains below were found in one sample sequenced in a study of cytomegalovirus exposure and HLA in healthy donors. PCR used 60 Vbeta primers and 13 Jbeta primers. The data were produced by immunoSEQ multiplex PCR, yet TCRdb's version contains in-frame clones alone and is incomplete. Of under 150,000 clones listed, roughly three quarters are singletons. Input material: PBMCs. The receptor source for this set is a woman between 40 and 50 years old in good health and CMV-seronegative.

The genes are TRBV27 and TRBJ1-1; TRBD1 is a possible D gene (5 bases). Trimming took off 1 base at V and 4 bases at J, with 13 bases between the two ends. Germline V gene lookup returns CDR1 MNHEY and CDR2 SMNVEV (reference sequence). The CDR3 is 15 residues long. CDR3: CASSLWGQLGTEAFF. The CDR3 coding sequence is TGTGCCAGCAGTTTATGGGGCCAATTGGGCACTGAAGCTTTCTTT.

V gene TRBV6-5 combines with J gene TRBJ2-7; TRBD1 matches 11 bases. The CDR3 loop spans 15 amino acids. The germline V gene encodes CDR1 MNHEY and CDR2 SVGAGI. Trimming took 5 bases from V and 0 from J; bases not matched to a gene: 3. The DNA for the CDR3 is TGTGCCAGCAGTGCGGGACAGGGGGTCTCCTACGAGCAGTACTTC. Its translation: CASSAGQGVSYEQYF.

The CDR3 nucleotides are TGCAGCGCCCTGGGGGGGAGCTCCTACGAGCAGTACTTC. Translating gives CSALGGSSYEQYF. V is TRBV29-1 and J is TRBJ2-5; TRBD2 matches 7 bases. The J call could be wrong; TRBJ2-7 is a better fit for the DNA end. This CDR3 is 13 amino acids long. In germline, CDR1 is SQVTM, CDR2 ANQGSEA.